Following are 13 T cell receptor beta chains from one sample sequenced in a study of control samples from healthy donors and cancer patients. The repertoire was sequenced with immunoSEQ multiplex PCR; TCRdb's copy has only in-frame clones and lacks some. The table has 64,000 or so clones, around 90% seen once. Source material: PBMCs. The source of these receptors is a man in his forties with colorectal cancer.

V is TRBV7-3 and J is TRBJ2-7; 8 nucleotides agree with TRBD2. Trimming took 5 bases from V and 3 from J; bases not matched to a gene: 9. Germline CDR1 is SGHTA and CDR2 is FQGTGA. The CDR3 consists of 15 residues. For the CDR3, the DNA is TGTGCCAGCAGCCTCTCCCCCGGGGGGGTCTACGAGCAGTACTTC. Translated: CASSLSPGGVYEQYF.

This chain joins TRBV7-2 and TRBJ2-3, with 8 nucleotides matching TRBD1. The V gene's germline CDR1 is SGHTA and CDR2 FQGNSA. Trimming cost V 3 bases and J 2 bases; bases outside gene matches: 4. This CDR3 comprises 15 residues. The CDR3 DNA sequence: TGTGCCAGCAGCTTTCGGACAGGGTACACAGATACGCAGTATTTT. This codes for CASSFRTGYTDTQYF.

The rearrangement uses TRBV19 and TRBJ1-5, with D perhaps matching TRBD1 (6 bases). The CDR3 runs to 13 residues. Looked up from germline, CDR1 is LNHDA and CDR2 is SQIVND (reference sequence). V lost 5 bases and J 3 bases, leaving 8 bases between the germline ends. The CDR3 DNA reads TGTGCCAGTAGTTACAGGGACAATCAGCCCCAGCATTTT. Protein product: CASSYRDNQPQHF.

CDR3 in amino acids: CASSLENRVYEQYF. The DNA of the CDR3 is TGTGCCAGCAGCTTAGAGAACAGGGTCTACGAGCAGTACTTC. This chain uses TRBV7-2 with TRBJ2-7, with D possibly being TRBD1 (6 bases). Germline CDR1 reads SGHTA; CDR2 reads FQGNSA. V dropped 1 base and J dropped 3 bases, with 10 bases sitting between them. The CDR3 runs to 14 residues.

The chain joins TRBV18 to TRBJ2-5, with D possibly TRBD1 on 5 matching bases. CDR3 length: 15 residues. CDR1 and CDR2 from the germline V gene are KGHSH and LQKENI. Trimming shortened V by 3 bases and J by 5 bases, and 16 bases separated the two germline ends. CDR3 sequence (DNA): TGTGCCAGCTCACCGAACACTGAGTCAGGGGAGACCCAGTACTTC. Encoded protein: CASSPNTESGETQYF.

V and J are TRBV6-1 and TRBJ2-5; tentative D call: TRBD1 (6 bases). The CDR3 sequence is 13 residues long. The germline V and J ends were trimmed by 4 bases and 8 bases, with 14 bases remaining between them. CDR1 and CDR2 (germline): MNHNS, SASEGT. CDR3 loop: CASSVSRGDTQYF. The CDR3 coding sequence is TGTGCCAGCAGTGTATCCAGGGGTGACACCCAGTACTTC.

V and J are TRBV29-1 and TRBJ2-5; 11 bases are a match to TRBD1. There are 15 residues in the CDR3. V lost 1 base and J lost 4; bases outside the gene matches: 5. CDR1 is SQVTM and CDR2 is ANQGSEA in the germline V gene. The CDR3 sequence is CSVEVMGQGGETQYF. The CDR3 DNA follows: TGCAGCGTTGAAGTAATGGGACAGGGGGGAGAGACCCAGTACTTC.

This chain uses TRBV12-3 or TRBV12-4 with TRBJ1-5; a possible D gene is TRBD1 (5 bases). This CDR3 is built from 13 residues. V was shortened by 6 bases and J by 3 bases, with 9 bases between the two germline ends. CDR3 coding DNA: TGTGCCAGCAGATCAGGGAACAATCAGCCCCAGCATTTT. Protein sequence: CASRSGNNQPQHF.

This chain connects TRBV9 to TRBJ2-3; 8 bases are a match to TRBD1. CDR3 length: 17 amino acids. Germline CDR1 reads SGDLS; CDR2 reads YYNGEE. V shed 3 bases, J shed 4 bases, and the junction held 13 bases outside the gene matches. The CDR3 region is CASSALSGTGAPDTQYF. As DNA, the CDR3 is TGTGCCAGCAGCGCCCTTTCCGGGACAGGCGCCCCAGATACGCAGTATTTT.

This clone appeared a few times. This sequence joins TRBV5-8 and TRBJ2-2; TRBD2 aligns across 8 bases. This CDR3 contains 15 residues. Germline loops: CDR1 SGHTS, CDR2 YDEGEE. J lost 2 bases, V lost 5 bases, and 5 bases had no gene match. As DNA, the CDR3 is TGTGCCAGCAGACGCGGGGGGACCAACACCGGGGAGCTGTTTTTT. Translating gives CASRRGGTNTGELFF. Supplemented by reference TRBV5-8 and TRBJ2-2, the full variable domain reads EAGVTQSPTHLIKTRGQQATLRCSPISGHTSVYWYQQALGLGLQFLLWYDEGEERNRGNFPPRFSGRQFPNYSSELNVNALELEDSALYLCASRRGGTNTGELFFGEGSRLTVL.

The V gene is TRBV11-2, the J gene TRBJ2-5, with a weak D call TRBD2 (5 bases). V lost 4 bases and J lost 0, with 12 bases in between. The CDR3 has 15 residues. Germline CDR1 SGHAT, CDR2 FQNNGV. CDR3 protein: CASSSLLVNQETQYF. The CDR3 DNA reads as TGTGCCAGCAGCTCGCTACTAGTGAACCAAGAGACCCAGTACTTC.

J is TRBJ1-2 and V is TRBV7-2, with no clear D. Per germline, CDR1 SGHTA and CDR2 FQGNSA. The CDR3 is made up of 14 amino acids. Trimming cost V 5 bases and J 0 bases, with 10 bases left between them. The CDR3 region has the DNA TGTGCCAGCAGCCCGGCCTCCACTAACTATGGCTACACCTTC. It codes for CASSPASTNYGYTF.

The CDR3 loop reads CASHPAGLLYYGYTF. The CDR3 region has the DNA TGTGCCAGCCATCCGGCAGGGCTGCTTTACTATGGCTACACCTTC. The chain has TRBV2 and TRBJ1-2; TRBD1 might be the D (5 bases). The V end was cut by 8 bases, the J end by 3 bases, with 19 bases between. Germline loops: CDR1 SNHLY, CDR2 FYNNEI. This CDR3 has 15 amino acids.